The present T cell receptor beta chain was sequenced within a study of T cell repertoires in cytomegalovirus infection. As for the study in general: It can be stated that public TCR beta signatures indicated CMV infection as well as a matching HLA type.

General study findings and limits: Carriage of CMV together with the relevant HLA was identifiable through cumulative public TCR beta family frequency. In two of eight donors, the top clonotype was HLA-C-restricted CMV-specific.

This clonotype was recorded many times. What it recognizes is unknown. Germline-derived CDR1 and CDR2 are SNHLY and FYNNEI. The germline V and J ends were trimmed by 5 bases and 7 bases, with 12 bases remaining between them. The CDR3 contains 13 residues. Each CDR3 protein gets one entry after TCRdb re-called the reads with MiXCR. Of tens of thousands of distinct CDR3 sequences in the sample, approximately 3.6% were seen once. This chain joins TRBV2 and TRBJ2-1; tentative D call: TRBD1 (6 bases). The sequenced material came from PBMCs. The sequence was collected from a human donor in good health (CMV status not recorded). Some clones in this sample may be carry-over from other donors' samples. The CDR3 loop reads CASSLSTGNEQFF. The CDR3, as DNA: TGTGCCAGCAGTCTTTCCACAGGGAATGAGCAGTTCTTC.